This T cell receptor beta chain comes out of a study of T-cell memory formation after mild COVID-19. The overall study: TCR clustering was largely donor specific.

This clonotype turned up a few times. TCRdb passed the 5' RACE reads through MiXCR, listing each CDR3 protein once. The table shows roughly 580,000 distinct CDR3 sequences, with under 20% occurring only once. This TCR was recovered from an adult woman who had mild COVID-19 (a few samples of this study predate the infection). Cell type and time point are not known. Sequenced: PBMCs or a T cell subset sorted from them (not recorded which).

CDR3: CASLSGGASYNEQFF. The CDR3 nucleotides read TGTGCCAGCTTGAGCGGGGGGGCGTCCTACAATGAGCAGTTCTTC. This sequence joins TRBV4-2 and TRBJ2-1; 10 nucleotides align to TRBD2. Germline assignment: CDR1 LGHNA and CDR2 YNFKEQ. The junction had 5 bases not matched to a gene; V was cut back by 8 bases and J by 1 base. The CDR3 sequence is 15 residues long.